This T cell receptor (beta chain) was recorded in a study of technical replicates of blood from several donors. Repertoires were generated with immunoSEQ multiplex PCR, while TCRdb's copy carries only in-frame clones and drops some. This repertoire shows approximately 75,000 clones, more than 90% found once; its top ten account for around 0.39%. V lost 4 bases and J lost 6; bases outside the gene matches: 4. Germline CDR1 and CDR2: LNHDA and SQIVND (reference sequence). CDR3 length equals 13 residues. This clone was counted a few times. The sequencing input was T cells isolated from PBMCs. J is TRBJ1-1 and V is TRBV19; 8 bases are shared with TRBD1. The clonotype originates from a human donor in good health. For the CDR3, the DNA is TGTGCCAGTAGTACAGTACAGGGGGCTGAAGCTTTCTTT. Protein sequence: CASSTVQGAEAFF.